This T cell receptor (beta chain) comes out of a study of T-cell reconstitution after alpha-beta-depleted transplantation in children. During its preparation, the TCRbeta library received unique molecular identifiers. MiXCR was run by TCRdb on the PCR reads, yielding one entry per CDR3 protein. The sample contains fewer than 700,000 distinct CDR3 sequences, around 13% of which appear only once. This clonotype was counted many times. Its specificity is not known. With 4 bases clipped from V and 4 bases from J, the junction kept 12 bases outside the gene matches. This CDR3 comprises 16 residues. CDR1 is SGHDT, CDR2 YYEEEE, per germline. Findings and caveats of the study: Certain patients had high TCRbeta diversity at day 60, and it came from recipient T cells and thymic progenitors that survived. Two months or so post-transplant, alpha-beta T cells reportedly derived from several hundred expanded graft clones. From newly produced T cells came most of the T-cell counts and diversity one year after transplant.

This clonotype was obtained from a male patient aged 10 to 17 who had a stem cell transplant for acute myeloid leukemia, so the T cells may come from the graft donor. The chain links TRBV5-6 to TRBJ1-2; 8 positions match TRBD1. This specimen consisted of PBMCs, mostly from graft donor cells, obtained 360 days after TCRalphabeta/CD19-depleted stem cell transplant. The CDR3 loop reads CASSDPGQEIVYGYTF. The CDR3 nucleotides read TGTGCCAGCAGCGATCCGGGACAGGAAATTGTCTATGGCTACACCTTC.